Reported below is one TCR beta chain. Its antigen is unidentified. Between the trimmed V and J ends, which lost 8 bases and 8 bases, there was a span of 18 bases. Germline CDR1 and CDR2: MNHEY and SVGAGI. CDR3 length: 13 amino acids. This PCR relied on a set of 60 Vbeta primers and 13 Jbeta primers. TCRdb's table, derived via immunoSEQ multiplex PCR, lists solely in-frame clones and lacks some. The sample records around 140,000 clones, 65% to 85% being singletons. This entry comes from a study of cytomegalovirus exposure and HLA in healthy donors. Study background: Earlier, about 179 million T cells were analyzed, and 90 million to 120 million unique TCR beta sequences were found among them. The Caucasian-associated ancestry cluster held around four fifths of around 380 genotyped donors. Overall study findings and caveats: It was reported that the classifier diagnosed cytomegalovirus status with high specificity and sensitivity in both the original and validation cohorts. Versus the roughly 670-donor mean, an Asian-associated ancestry cluster reportedly showed fewer N-insertions in a later analysis.

This receptor was taken from a woman between 18 and 29 years old in good health and CMV-seronegative. The V gene is TRBV6-5, the J gene TRBJ1-2; D ambiguous. The sample comprised PBMCs. The CDR3 here is CASRLDTERGYTF. For the CDR3, the DNA is TGTGCCAGCCGGCTCGATACGGAGAGGGGCTACACCTTC.